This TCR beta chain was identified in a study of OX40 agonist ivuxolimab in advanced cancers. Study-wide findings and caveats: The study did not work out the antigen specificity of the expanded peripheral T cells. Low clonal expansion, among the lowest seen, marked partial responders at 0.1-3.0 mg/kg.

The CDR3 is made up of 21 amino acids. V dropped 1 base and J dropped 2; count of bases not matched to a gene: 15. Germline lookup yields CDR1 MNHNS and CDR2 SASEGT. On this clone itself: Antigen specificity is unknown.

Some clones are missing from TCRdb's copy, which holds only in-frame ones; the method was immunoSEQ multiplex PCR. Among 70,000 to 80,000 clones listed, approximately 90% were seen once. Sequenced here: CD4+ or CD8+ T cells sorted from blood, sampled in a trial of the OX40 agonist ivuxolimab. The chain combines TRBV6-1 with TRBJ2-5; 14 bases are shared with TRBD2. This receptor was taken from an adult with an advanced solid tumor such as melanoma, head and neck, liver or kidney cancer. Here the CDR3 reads CASSEGTSGRPSMEFQETQYF. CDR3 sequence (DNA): TGTGCCAGCAGTGAAGGGACTAGCGGGAGGCCTTCTATGGAGTTTCAAGAGACCCAGTACTTC.